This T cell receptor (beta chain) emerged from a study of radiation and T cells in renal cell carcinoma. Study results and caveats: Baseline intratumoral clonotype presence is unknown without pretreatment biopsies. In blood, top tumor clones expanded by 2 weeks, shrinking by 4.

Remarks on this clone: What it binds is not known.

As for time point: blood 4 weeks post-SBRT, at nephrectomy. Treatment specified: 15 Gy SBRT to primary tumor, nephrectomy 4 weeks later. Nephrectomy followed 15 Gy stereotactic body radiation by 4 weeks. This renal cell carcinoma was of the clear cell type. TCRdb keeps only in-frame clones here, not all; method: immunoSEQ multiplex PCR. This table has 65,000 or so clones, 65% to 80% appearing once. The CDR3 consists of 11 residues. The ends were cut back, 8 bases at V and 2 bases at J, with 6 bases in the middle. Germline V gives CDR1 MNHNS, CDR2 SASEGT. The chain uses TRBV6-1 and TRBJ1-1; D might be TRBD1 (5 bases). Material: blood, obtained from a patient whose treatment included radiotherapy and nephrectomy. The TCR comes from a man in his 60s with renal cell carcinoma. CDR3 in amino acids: CASGGNTEAFF. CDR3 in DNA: TGTGCCAGCGGGGGAAACACTGAAGCTTTCTTT.